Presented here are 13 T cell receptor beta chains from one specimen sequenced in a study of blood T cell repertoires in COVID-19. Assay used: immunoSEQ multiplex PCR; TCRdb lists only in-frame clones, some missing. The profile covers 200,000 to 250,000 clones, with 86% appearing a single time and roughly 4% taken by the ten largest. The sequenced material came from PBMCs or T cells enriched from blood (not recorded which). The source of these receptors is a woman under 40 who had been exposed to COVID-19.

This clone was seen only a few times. The CDR3 bases are TGCGCCAGCAGCTTGCAGGGCCCCTGGGGCACTGAAGCTTTCTTT. It encodes CASSLQGPWGTEAFF. The genes are TRBV5-1 and TRBJ1-1; D perhaps matches TRBD1 (5 bases). The length of the CDR3 is 15 residues. The V end was cut by 1 base, the J end by 4 bases, with 14 bases between. Germline V gene sequence: CDR1 SGHRS, CDR2 YFSETQ.

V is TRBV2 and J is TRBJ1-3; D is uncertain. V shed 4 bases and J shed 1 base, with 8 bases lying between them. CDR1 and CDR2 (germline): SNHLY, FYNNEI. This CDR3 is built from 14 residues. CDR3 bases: TGTGCCAGCAGTGTCCGCGGGTCTGGAAACACCATATATTTT. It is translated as CASSVRGSGNTIYF.

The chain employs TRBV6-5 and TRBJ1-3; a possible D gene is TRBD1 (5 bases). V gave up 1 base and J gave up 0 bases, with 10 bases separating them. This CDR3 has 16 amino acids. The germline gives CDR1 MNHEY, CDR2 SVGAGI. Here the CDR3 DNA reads TGTGCCAGCAGTTACTACCGACAGATCTCTGGAAACACCATATATTTT. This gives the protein CASSYYRQISGNTIYF.

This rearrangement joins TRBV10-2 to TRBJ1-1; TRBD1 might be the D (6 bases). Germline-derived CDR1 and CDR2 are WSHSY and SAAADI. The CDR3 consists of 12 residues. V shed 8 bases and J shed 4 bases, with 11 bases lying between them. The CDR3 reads CASGEGVTEAFF. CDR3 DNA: TGCGCCAGCGGGGAGGGGGTCACTGAAGCTTTCTTT.

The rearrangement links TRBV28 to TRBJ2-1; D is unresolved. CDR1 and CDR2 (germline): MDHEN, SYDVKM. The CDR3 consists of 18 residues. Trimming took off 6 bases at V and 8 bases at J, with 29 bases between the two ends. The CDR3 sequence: CASRFPSISRSTPDEQFF. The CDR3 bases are TGTGCCAGCAGATTTCCCTCAATCTCTAGGTCAACCCCGGATGAGCAGTTCTTC.

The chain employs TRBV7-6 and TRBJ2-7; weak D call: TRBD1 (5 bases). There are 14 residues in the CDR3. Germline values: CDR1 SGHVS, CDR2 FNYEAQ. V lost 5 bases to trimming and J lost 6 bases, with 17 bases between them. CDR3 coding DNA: TGTGCCAGCAGCCAAAACCCAGGGTCTGCCGAGCAGTACTTC. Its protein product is CASSQNPGSAEQYF. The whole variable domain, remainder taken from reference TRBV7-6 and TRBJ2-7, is GAGVSQSPRYKVTKRGQDVALRCDPISGHVSLYWYRQALGQGPEFLTYFNYEAQQDKSGLPNDRFSAERPEGSISTLTIQRTEQRDSAMYRCASSQNPGSAEQYFGPGTRLTVT.

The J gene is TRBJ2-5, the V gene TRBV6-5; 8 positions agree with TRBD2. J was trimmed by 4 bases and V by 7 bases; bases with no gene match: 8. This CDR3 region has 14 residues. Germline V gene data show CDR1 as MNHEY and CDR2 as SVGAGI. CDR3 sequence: CASTAGRGAETQYF. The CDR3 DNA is TGTGCCAGCACCGCTGGGCGGGGGGCAGAGACCCAGTACTTC.

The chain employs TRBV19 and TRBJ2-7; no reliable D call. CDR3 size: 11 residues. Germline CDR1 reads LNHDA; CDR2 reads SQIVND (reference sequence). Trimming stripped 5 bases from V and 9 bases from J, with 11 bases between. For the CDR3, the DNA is TGTGCCAGTAGTGCCGCGGCCTTGCAGTACTTC. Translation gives CASSAAALQYF.

Here the CDR3 DNA reads TGTGCCAGCAGCCGATTGGGGCCGGGACAGGGTGGCGACGAGCAGTACTTC. Its protein is CASSRLGPGQGGDEQYF. The chain joins TRBV4-2 to TRBJ2-7; 9 bases fit TRBD1. The germline V gene has CDR1 LGHNA and CDR2 YNFKEQ. V trimming: 4 bases; J trimming: 5 bases; junction bases outside the gene matches: 15. This CDR3 is built from 17 residues.

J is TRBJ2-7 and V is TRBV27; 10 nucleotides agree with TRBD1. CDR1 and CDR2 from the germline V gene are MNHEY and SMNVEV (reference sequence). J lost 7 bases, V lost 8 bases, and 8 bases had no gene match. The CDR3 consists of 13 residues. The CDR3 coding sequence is TGTGCCAGCCGGACAGGGGGTAGGCTTGAGCAGTACTTC. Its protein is CASRTGGRLEQYF.

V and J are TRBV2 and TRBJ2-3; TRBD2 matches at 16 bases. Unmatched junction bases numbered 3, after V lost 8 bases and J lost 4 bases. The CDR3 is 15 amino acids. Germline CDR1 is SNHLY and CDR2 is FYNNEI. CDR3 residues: CASGTSGGASDTQYF. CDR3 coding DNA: TGTGCCAGCGGGACTAGCGGGGGGGCTTCAGATACGCAGTATTTT.

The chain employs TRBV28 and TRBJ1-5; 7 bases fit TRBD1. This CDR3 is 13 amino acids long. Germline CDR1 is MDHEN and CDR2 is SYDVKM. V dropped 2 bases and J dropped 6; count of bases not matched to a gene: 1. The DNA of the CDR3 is TGTGCCAGCAGTTTAGGGACAGCTCAGCCCCAGCATTTT. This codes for CASSLGTAQPQHF.

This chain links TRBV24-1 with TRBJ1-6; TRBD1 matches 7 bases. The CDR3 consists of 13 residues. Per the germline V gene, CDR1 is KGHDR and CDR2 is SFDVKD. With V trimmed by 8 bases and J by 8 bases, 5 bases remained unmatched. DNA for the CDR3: TGTGCCACCATACAGGGGACAGATTCACCCCTCCACTTT. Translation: CATIQGTDSPLHF.